The 22 T cell receptor beta chains in this list originate from one sample, sequenced in a study of immune evolution from preneoplasia to lung adenocarcinoma (TCRdb year 2021). The library was built by means of the immunoSEQ multiplex PCR assay. Drawn from immuneACCESS, this table holds only the in-frame rearrangements with V and J called that TCRdb kept. Clones are partly lost; checked studies trace under half to an unresolved V gene and leave the rest unexplained. A total of about 7,900 clones appear in this sample, more than 70% of them only once. The ten top clones hold about 7% of the sample. The sequencing sample was made of FFPE adjacent normal lung tissue. These receptor sequences come from a person aged 65 to 85 with lung adenocarcinoma.

CDR3 sequence (DNA): TGTGCCAGCAGGAGTTTGACTAGCGCACGGGCCCAGTACTTC. It is translated as CASRSLTSARAQYF. The rearrangement joins TRBV7-6 to TRBJ2-5, with 8 bases fitting TRBD2. Germline values: CDR1 SGHVS, CDR2 FNYEAQ. The CDR3 has 14 amino acids. V shed 6 bases, J shed 9 bases, and the junction held 12 bases outside the gene matches.

This clone rates as medium-sized. The chain employs TRBV11-1 and TRBJ2-2; perhaps TRBD1 as D (6 bases). This CDR3 has 15 residues. From germline, CDR1 is SGHAT and CDR2 FQDESV (reference sequence). Trimming shortened V by 5 bases and J by 7 bases, and 17 bases separated the two germline ends. CDR3 nucleotides: TGTGCCAGCAGCCGGGACACCTATTCTGACGGGGAGCTGTTTTTT. This gives the protein CASSRDTYSDGELFF.

Comments on this clone: A read error may account for a junction end that differs from germline. The chain employs TRBV7-7 and TRBJ2-3, with TRBD1 matching 11 bases. The length of the CDR3 is 16 residues. From germline, CDR1 is SSHAT and CDR2 FNYEAQ (reference sequence). The DNA of the CDR3 is TGTGCTAGCAGCTTGAGGACAGGGGGCGGGCTAGATACGCAGTATTTT. Translation gives CASSLRTGGGLDTQYF.

The chain carries TRBV4-2 and TRBJ2-5; perhaps TRBD2 as D (6 bases). CDR1 LGHNA and CDR2 YNFKEQ come from the germline V gene. The V and J ends lost 1 base and 1 base respectively, with 19 bases between them. This CDR3 region has 18 residues. CDR3 protein: CASSQAKSVIAAQETQYF. The CDR3 bases are TGTGCCAGCAGCCAAGCTAAATCGGTGATAGCGGCCCAAGAGACCCAGTACTTC.

There are a few counts of this clone. The chain employs TRBV28 and TRBJ1-6; D may be TRBD1 (6 bases). Trimming left V 5 bases short and J 2 bases short, with 10 bases between. The CDR3 is 15 amino acids. Germline V CDR1 and CDR2: MDHEN, SYDVKM. The CDR3 is CASSTGPTYNSPLHF. CDR3 sequence (DNA): TGTGCCAGCAGTACAGGGCCTACCTATAATTCACCCCTCCACTTT.

The chain links TRBV19 to TRBJ2-7; tentatively, D is TRBD1 (6 bases). The CDR3 runs 14 residues. Trimming removed 8 bases at V and 5 bases at J, with 19 bases between. The germline CDR1 and CDR2 sequences are LNHDA and SQIVND (reference sequence). Written as DNA, the CDR3 is TGTGCCAGTGCAAACCAGGGGAGCCGCCACGAGCAGTACTTC. Translating it yields CASANQGSRHEQYF. Filled out from reference TRBV19 and TRBJ2-7, the complete variable domain reads DGGITQSPKYLFRKEGQNVTLSCEQNLNHDAMYWYRQDPGQGLRLIYYSQIVNDFQKGDIAEGYSVSREKKESFPLTVTSAQKNPTAFYLCASANQGSRHEQYFGPGTRLTVT.

A remark on this clone: The same CDR3 is also encoded by other DNA sequences in this sample. This sequence joins TRBV18 and TRBJ1-1; no clear D gene. The CDR3 contains 13 residues. The germline gives CDR1 KGHSH, CDR2 LQKENI. The ends were cut back, 1 base at V and 3 bases at J, with 6 bases in the middle. CDR3 protein: CASSPRSDTEAFF. Written as DNA, the CDR3 is TGTGCCAGCTCACCACGATCGGACACTGAAGCTTTCTTT.

The chain carries TRBV30 and TRBJ2-1; no clear D. Trimming cost V 5 bases and J 14 bases, with 19 bases left between them. The CDR3 extends over 12 amino acids. Looked up from germline, CDR1 is GTSNPN and CDR2 is SVGIG (reference sequence). The chain's CDR3 is CAWSRTTNGEFF. CDR3 DNA sequence: TGTGCCTGGTCTCGGACGACCAATGGGGAGTTCTTC.

The chain is built from TRBV7-3 and TRBJ1-2; D unresolved. V lost 2 bases and J lost 4, with 8 bases in between. The CDR3 runs to 13 residues. From germline, CDR1 is SGHTA and CDR2 FQGTGA. CDR3 amino acids: CASSLGPRYGYTF. Written as DNA, the CDR3 is TGTGCCAGCAGCTTAGGCCCCCGCTATGGCTACACCTTC.

This rearrangement joins TRBV19 to TRBJ1-1; possible D gene TRBD1, 5 bases. V was trimmed by 5 bases and J by 1 base, leaving 11 bases between them. This CDR3 is built from 14 residues. The V gene's germline CDR1 is LNHDA and CDR2 SQIVND (reference sequence). The CDR3 DNA reads TGTGCCAGTAGTTCAGACACAGGGAACACTGAAGCTTTCTTT. This translates into CASSSDTGNTEAFF.

In this sample, this clone is medium-sized. Other nucleotide sequences in the sample specify the same CDR3. The V gene is TRBV19, the J gene TRBJ2-1; 9 bases line up with TRBD2. Unmatched junction bases numbered 5, after V lost 3 bases and J lost 5 bases. Germline V CDR1 and CDR2: LNHDA, SQIVND (reference sequence). CDR3 length: 15 amino acids. CDR3 DNA sequence: TGTGCCAGTAGTATCCGGCGGGGGGGGAACAATGAGCAGTTCTTC. Translating gives CASSIRRGGNNEQFF.

This clone appeared once. The V gene is TRBV18, the J gene TRBJ2-5; TRBD1 might be the D (6 bases). V shed 2 bases and J shed 5 bases, with 12 bases lying between them. The V gene's germline CDR1 is KGHSH and CDR2 LQKENI. CDR3 length equals 14 residues. CDR3 residues: CASSPGAGEETQYF. CDR3 bases: TGTGCCAGCTCACCAGGAGCAGGGGAGGAGACCCAGTACTTC.

The rearrangement links TRBV11-3 to TRBJ2-2; 9 nucleotides agree with TRBD2. Trimming cost V 5 bases and J 3 bases; bases outside gene matches: 4. Per the germline V gene, CDR1 is SGHNT and CDR2 is YENEEA. This CDR3 has 15 amino acids. The CDR3 sequence is CASSDRGRDTGELFF. In DNA, the CDR3 is TGTGCCAGCAGCGACCGCGGGAGGGACACCGGGGAGCTGTTTTTT.

The rearrangement uses TRBV7-3 and TRBJ2-1; D may be TRBD2 (5 bases). Trimming shortened V by 4 bases and J by 2 bases, and 9 bases separated the two germline ends. Germline values: CDR1 SGHTA, CDR2 FQGTGA. This CDR3 comprises 14 residues. The CDR3 nucleotides read TGTGCCAGCAGCTCGAGCGGCCCCTACAATGAGCAGTTCTTC. Translation gives CASSSSGPYNEQFF.

J is TRBJ1-2 and V is TRBV6-6; the match to TRBD1 covers 12 bases. CDR3 length equals 15 residues. V trimming: 3 bases; J trimming: 7 bases; junction bases outside the gene matches: 6. In germline, CDR1 is MNHNY, CDR2 SVGAGI (reference sequence). The CDR3 DNA reads as TGTGCCAGCAGTTATGGGGACAGGGGGCGACTTGGCTACACCTTC. Its protein is CASSYGDRGRLGYTF.

This clone was seen just once. The CDR3 reads CASSVGQGISGNTIYF. The CDR3 DNA follows: TGTGCCAGCAGCGTAGGTCAGGGGATATCTGGAAACACCATATATTTT. The chain uses TRBV9 and TRBJ1-3; weak D call: TRBD1 (6 bases). The germline V gene encodes CDR1 SGDLS and CDR2 YYNGEE. Trimming took off 0 bases at V and 1 base at J, with 11 bases between the two ends. This CDR3 comprises 16 residues.

In its sample, this clone was seen a few times. V and J are TRBV5-6 and TRBJ2-5, with 8 bases identical to TRBD2. V shed 4 bases and J 5 bases; nucleotides not matched to a gene: 10. The CDR3 extends over 15 amino acids. Germline assignment: CDR1 SGHDT and CDR2 YYEEEE. The CDR3 is CASSQNKRGWETQYF. In DNA, the CDR3 is TGTGCCAGCAGCCAAAATAAGCGGGGGTGGGAGACCCAGTACTTC.

The chain recombines TRBV11-2 with TRBJ2-5; 11 positions match TRBD2. Per germline, CDR1 SGHAT and CDR2 FQNNGV. The length of the CDR3 is 14 residues. The ends lost 3 bases at V and 5 bases at J; junction bases unmatched: 2. The CDR3 protein is CASSFRTSGETQYF. CDR3 nucleotide sequence: TGTGCCAGCAGCTTTAGGACTAGCGGGGAGACCCAGTACTTC.

This clone was detected only once. The chain links TRBV28 to TRBJ1-1; D is unclear. Trimming pared 2 bases from V and 6 bases from J, leaving 4 bases between. This CDR3 has 11 residues. The germline gives CDR1 MDHEN, CDR2 SYDVKM. This CDR3 reads CASSLSPEAFF. Here the CDR3 DNA reads TGTGCCAGCAGTTTAAGTCCTGAAGCTTTCTTT.

V gene TRBV21-1 combines with J gene TRBJ1-1. TRBV21-1 is a documented pseudogene. This CDR3 is 15 amino acids long. The CDR3 coding sequence is TGTGCCAGCAGCAAGGGAGGGGCTTTGAACACTGAAGCTTTCTTT. It codes for CASSKGGALNTEAFF.

This clone was seen once. One end of the junction fails to match germline, which may point to a read error. The chain recombines TRBV19 with TRBJ1-2, with 9 bases matching TRBD1. The CDR3 sequence is 14 residues long. Per the germline V gene, CDR1 is LNHDA and CDR2 is SQIVND (reference sequence). CDR3 bases: TGTGCCAGCGGGACAGGGAGACTTTACTATGGCTACACATTC. Translation gives CASGTGRLYYGYTF.

This chain joins TRBV4-2 and TRBJ2-4; 10 bases map to TRBD2. CDR3 size: 19 residues. CDR1 and CDR2 from the germline V gene are LGHNA and YNFKEQ. The V segment lost 3 bases and the J segment 0 bases; nucleotides outside the gene matches: 11. CDR3 coding DNA: TGTGCCAGCAGCCAGATTGCTAGCGGGAGCGCCCTAGCCAAAAACATTCAGTACTTC. Protein product: CASSQIASGSALAKNIQYF.